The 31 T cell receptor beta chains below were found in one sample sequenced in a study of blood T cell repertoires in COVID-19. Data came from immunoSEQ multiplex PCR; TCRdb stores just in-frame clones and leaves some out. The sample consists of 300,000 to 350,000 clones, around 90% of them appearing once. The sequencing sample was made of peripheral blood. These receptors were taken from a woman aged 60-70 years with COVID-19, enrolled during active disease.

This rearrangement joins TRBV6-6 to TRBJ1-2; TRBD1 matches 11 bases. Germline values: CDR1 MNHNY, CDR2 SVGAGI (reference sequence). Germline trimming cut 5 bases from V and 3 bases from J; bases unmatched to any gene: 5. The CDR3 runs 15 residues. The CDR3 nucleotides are TGTGCCAGCAGTGACTGGGACAGGGGGGACTATGGCTACACCTTC. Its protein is CASSDWDRGDYGYTF.

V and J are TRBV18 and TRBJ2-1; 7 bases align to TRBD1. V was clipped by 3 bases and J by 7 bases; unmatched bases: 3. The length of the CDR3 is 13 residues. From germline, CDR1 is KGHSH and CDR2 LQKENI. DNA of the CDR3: TGTGCCAGCTCACCGGCCAGGGGGAATGAGCAGTTCTTC. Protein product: CASSPARGNEQFF.

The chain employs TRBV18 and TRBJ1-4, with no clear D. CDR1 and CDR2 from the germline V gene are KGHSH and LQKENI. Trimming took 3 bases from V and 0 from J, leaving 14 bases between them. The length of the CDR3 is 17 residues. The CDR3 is CASSPLQAGPTNEKLFF. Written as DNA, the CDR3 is TGTGCCAGCTCACCCCTCCAGGCTGGCCCAACTAATGAAAAACTGTTTTTT.

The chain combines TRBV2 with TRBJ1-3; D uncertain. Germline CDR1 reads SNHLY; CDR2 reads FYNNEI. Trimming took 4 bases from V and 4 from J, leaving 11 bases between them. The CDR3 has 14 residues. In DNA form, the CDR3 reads TGTGCCAGCAGTGTCGTGGGGAGGGGAAACACCATATATTTT. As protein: CASSVVGRGNTIYF.

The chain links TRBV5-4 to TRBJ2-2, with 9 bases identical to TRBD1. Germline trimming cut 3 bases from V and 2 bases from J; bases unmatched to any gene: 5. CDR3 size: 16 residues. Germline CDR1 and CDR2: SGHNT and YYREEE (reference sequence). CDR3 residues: CASSWRTGVNTGELFF. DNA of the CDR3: TGTGCCAGCAGCTGGAGGACAGGGGTAAACACCGGGGAGCTGTTTTTT.

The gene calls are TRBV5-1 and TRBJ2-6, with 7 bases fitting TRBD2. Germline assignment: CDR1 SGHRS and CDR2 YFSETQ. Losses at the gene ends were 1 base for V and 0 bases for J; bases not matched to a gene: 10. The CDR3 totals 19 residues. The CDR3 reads CASSLIVIAGSSGANVLTF. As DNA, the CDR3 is TGCGCCAGCAGCTTGATAGTGATAGCGGGTAGCTCTGGGGCCAACGTCCTGACTTTC.

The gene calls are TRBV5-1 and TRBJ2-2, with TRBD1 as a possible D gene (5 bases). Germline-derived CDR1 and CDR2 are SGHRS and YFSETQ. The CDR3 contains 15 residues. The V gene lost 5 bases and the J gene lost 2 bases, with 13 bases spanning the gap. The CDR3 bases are TGCGCCAGCAGACAGGACGGTCGTAACACCGGGGAGCTGTTTTTT. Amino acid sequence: CASRQDGRNTGELFF. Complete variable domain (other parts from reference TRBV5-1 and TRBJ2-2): KAGVTQTPRYLIKTRGQQVTLSCSPISGHRSVSWYQQTPGQGLQFLFEYFSETQRNKGNFPGRFSGRQFSNSRSEMNVSTLELGDSALYLCASRQDGRNTGELFFGEGSRLTVL.

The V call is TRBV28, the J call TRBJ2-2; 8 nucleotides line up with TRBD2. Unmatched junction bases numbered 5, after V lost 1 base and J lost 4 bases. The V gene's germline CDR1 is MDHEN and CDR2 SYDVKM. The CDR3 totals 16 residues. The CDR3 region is CASSLSSGGSTGELFF. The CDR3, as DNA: TGTGCCAGCAGTTTATCCAGCGGGGGTTCCACCGGGGAGCTGTTTTTT.

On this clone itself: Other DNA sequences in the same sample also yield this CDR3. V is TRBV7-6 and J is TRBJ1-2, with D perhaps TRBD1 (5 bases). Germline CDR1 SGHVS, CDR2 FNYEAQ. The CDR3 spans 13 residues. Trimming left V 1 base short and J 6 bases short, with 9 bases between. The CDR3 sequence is CASSLEGRDGYTF. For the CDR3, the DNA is TGTGCCAGCAGCTTAGAGGGCAGGGATGGCTACACCTTC.

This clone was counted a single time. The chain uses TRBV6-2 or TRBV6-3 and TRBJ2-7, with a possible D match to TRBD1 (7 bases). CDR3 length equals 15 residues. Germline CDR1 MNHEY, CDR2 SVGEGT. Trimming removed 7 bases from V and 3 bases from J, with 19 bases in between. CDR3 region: CASIPQAGGSYEQYF. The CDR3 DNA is TGTGCCAGCATCCCCCAGGCAGGGGGGAGCTACGAGCAGTACTTC.

Here the CDR3 DNA reads TGTGCCACCAGCAGTTCCGGGGGAAGAGAAAAACTGTTTTTT. It codes for CATSSSGGREKLFF. The chain has TRBV15 and TRBJ1-4; D might be TRBD1 (5 bases). The CDR3 covers 14 residues. CDR1 LNHNV and CDR2 YYDKDF come from the germline V gene (reference sequence). V lost 3 bases and J 8 bases, leaving 13 bases between the germline ends.

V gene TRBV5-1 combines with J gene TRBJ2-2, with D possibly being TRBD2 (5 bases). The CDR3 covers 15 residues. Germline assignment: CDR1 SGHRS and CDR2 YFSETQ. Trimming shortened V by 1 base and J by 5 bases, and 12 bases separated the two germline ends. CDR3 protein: CASSLQDFGTGELFF. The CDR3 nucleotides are TGCGCCAGCAGCTTGCAGGACTTTGGGACCGGGGAGCTGTTTTTT.

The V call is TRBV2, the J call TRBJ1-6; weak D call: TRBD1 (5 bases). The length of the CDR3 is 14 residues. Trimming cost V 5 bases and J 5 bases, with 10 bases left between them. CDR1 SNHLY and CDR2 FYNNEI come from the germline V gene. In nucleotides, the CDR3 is TGTGCCAGCAGTTTTGAGACAGATAATTCACCCCTCCACTTT. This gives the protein CASSFETDNSPLHF.

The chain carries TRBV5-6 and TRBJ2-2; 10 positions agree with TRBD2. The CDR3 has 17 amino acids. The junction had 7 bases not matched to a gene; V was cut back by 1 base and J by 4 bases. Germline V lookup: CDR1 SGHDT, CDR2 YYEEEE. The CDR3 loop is CASSLSGGARGTGELFF. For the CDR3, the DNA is TGTGCCAGCAGCTTGAGCGGGGGGGCCCGGGGCACCGGGGAGCTGTTTTTT.

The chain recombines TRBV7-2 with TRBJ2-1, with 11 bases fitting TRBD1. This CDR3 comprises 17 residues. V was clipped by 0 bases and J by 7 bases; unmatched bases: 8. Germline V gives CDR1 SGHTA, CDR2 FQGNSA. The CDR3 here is CASSLAIRTGGSNEQFF. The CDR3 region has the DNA TGTGCCAGCAGCTTAGCGATCCGGACAGGGGGCTCGAATGAGCAGTTCTTC.

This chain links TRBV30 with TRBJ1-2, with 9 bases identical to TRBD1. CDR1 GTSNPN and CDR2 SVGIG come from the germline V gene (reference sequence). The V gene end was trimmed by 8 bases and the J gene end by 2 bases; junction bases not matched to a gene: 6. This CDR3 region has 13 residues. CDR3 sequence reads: CATRTGANYGYTF. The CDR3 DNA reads TGTGCCACGCGGACAGGGGCAAACTATGGCTACACCTTC.

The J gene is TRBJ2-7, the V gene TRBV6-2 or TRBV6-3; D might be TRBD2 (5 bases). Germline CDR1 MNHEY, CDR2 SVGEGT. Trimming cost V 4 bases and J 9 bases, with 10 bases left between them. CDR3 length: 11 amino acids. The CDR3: CASSSRAGQYF. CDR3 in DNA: TGTGCCAGCAGTTCCCGCGCGGGGCAGTACTTC.

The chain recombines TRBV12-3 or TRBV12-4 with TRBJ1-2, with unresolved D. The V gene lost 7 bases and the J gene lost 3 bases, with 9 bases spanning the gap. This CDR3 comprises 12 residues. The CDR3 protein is CASTHGYYGYTF. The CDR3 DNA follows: TGTGCCAGCACGCACGGTTACTATGGCTACACCTTC.

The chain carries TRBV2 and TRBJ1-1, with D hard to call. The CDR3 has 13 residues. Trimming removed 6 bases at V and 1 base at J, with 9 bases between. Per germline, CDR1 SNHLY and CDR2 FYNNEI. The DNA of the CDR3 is TGTGCCAGCAGCACGATAGAGAACACTGAAGCTTTCTTT. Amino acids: CASSTIENTEAFF.

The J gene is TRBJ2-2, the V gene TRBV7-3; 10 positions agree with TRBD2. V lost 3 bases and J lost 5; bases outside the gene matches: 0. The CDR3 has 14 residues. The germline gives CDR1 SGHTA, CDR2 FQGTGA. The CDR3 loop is CASSFSGGTGELFF. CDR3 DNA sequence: TGTGCCAGCAGCTTTAGCGGGGGGACCGGGGAGCTGTTTTTT.

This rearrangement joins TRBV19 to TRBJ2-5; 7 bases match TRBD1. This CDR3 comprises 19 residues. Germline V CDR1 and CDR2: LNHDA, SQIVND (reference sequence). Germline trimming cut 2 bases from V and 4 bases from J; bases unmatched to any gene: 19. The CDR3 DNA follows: TGTGCCAGTAGTATAATCCGGCAGGGACAGAATATCCTTGGAGAGACCCAGTACTTC. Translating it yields CASSIIRQGQNILGETQYF.

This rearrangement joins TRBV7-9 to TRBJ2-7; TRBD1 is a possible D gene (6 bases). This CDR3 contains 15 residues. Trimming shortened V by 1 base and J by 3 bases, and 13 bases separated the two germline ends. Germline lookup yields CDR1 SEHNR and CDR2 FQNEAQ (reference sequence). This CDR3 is CASSLGGQPSYEQYF. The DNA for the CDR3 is TGTGCCAGCAGCTTAGGAGGACAGCCAAGCTACGAGCAGTACTTC.

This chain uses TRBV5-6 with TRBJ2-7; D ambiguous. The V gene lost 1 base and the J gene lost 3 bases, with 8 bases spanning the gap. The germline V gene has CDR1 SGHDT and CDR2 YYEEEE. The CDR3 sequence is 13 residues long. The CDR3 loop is CASSLTRHYEQYF. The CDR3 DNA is TGTGCCAGCAGCTTGACCAGGCACTACGAGCAGTACTTC.

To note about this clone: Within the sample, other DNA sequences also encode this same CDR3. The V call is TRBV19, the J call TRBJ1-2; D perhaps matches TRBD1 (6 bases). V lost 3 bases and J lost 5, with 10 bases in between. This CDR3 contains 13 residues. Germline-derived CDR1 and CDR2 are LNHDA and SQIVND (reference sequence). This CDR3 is CASSIPRGYGYTF. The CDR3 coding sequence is TGTGCCAGTAGTATCCCCAGGGGTTATGGCTACACCTTC.

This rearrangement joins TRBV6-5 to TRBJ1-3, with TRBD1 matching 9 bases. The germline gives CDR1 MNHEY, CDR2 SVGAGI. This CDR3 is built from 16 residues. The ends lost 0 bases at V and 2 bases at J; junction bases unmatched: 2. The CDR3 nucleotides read TGTGCCAGCAGTTACTCTAGGACAGGGGCTGGAAACACCATATATTTT. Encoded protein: CASSYSRTGAGNTIYF.

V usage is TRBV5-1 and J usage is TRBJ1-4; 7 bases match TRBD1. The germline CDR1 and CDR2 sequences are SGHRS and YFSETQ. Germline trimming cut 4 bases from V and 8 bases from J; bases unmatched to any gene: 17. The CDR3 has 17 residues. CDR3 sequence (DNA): TGCGCCAGCAGCCCGCACCCCACCAGGGGGGCAGGAGAAAAACTGTTTTTT. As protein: CASSPHPTRGAGEKLFF.

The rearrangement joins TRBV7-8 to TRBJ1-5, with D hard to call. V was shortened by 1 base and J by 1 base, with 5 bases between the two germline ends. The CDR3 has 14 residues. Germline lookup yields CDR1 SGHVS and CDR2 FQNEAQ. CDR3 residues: CASSLVPSNQPQHF. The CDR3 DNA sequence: TGTGCCAGCAGCTTAGTTCCGAGCAATCAGCCCCAGCATTTT.

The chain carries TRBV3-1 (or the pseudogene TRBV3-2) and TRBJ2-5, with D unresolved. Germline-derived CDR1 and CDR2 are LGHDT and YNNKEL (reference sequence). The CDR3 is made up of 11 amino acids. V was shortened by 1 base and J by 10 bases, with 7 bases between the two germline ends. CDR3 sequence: CASSQAVDQYF. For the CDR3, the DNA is TGTGCCAGCAGCCAAGCAGTCGACCAGTACTTC.

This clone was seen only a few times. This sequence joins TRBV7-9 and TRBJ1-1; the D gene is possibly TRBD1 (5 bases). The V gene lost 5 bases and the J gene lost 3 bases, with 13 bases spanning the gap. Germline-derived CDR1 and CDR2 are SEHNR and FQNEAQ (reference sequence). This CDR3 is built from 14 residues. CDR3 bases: TGTGCCAGCAGCCCAAACCGGGGGGACACTGAAGCTTTCTTT. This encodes CASSPNRGDTEAFF.

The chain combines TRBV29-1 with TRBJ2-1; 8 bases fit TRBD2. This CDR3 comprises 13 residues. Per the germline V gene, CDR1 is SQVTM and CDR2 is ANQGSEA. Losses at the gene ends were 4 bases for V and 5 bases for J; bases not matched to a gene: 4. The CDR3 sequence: CSVVRGVNNEQFF. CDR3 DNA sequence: TGCAGCGTTGTGCGGGGGGTGAACAATGAGCAGTTCTTC.

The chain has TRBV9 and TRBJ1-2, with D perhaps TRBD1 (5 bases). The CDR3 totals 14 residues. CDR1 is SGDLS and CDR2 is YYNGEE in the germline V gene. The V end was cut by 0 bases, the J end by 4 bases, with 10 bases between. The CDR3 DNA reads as TGTGCCAGCAGCGTAGATGGGGGGGGCTATGGCTACACCTTC. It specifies CASSVDGGGYGYTF.